Below, 29 T cell receptor beta chains from the same sample are listed, as sequenced in a study of CD8 T cells in ankylosing spondylitis. Study-wide results and limits: A motif of several highly homologous TCR beta variants was seen as apparently characteristic of ankylosing spondylitis blood.

Their antigens remain unidentified. MiXCR was run by TCRdb on the 5' RACE reads, yielding one entry per CDR3 protein. The sample shows 450,000 or so distinct CDR3 sequences, approximately 26% of them seen only once. Sequencing was performed on blood, either unsorted or a sorted T cell fraction (not recorded which). Every receptor here comes from a male donor with ankylosing spondylitis.

The V and J genes are TRBV28 and TRBJ1-5, with TRBD1 matching over 8 bases. The J segment lost 6 bases and the V segment lost 3 bases, leaving 4 bases of the junction unmatched. Per germline, CDR1 MDHEN and CDR2 SYDVKM. The CDR3 covers 14 residues. CDR3 in amino acids: CASSFRGHGQPQHF. The CDR3 region has the DNA TGTGCCAGCAGTTTCAGGGGGCACGGTCAGCCCCAGCATTTT.

This clonotype was detected only a few times. The chain is built from TRBV7-2 and TRBJ2-3, with 9 bases lining up with TRBD2. There are 13 residues in the CDR3. Germline CDR1 SGHTA, CDR2 FQGNSA. V lost 5 bases to trimming and J lost 8 bases; unmatched junction nucleotides: 5. The CDR3 nucleotides are TGTGCCAGCAGCCCTAGCGGGATTGGTACGCAGTATTTT. Encoded protein: CASSPSGIGTQYF. Complete variable domain (other parts from reference TRBV7-2 and TRBJ2-3): GAGVSQSPSNKVTEKGKDVELRCDPISGHTALYWYRQSLGQGLEFLIYFQGNSAPDKSGLPSDRFSAERTGGSVSTLTIQRTQQEDSAVYLCASSPSGIGTQYFGPGTRLTVL.

The table lists this clonotype with many counts. The V and J genes are TRBV7-2 and TRBJ2-7; D remains unclear. The CDR3 consists of 13 residues. The V gene's germline CDR1 is SGHTA and CDR2 FQGNSA. Between the trimmed V and J ends, which lost 2 bases and 3 bases, there was a span of 8 bases. The CDR3 protein is CASSLFTLYEQYV. The CDR3 nucleotides read TGTGCCAGCAGCTTATTCACCCTCTACGAGCAGTACGTC.

In nucleotides, the CDR3 is TGTGCCAGCAGTCCCGACAGGGTGCATGGCTACACCTTC. Translation gives CASSPDRVHGYTF. J is TRBJ1-2 and V is TRBV6-2 or TRBV6-3; 7 bases agree with TRBD1. V lost 5 bases to trimming and J lost 6 bases; unmatched junction nucleotides: 6. CDR3 size: 13 residues. The germline gives CDR1 MNHEY, CDR2 SVGEGT.

This rearrangement joins TRBV18 to TRBJ2-1, with D maybe TRBD1 (5 bases). CDR3 size: 17 residues. The V gene's germline CDR1 is KGHSH and CDR2 LQKENI. V was shortened by 1 base and J by 0 bases, with 13 bases between the two germline ends. The CDR3 DNA reads as TGTGCCAGCTCACCACGTGGACATCCAAGCTCCTACAATGAGCAGTTCTTC. Its protein is CASSPRGHPSSYNEQFF.

A few counts support this clonotype. This chain's CDR3 is CASSQTGQVNSPLHF. The CDR3 nucleotides read TGTGCCAGCAGCCAAACGGGGCAGGTGAATTCACCCCTCCACTTT. The genes are TRBV7-8 and TRBJ1-6, with D possibly matching TRBD1 (5 bases). The germline CDR1 and CDR2 sequences are SGHVS and FQNEAQ. The V end was cut by 5 bases, the J end by 7 bases, with 15 bases between. There are 15 residues in the CDR3.

This clonotype occurred a few times. This rearrangement joins TRBV3-1 to TRBJ2-1, with 12 positions matching TRBD2. V dropped 0 bases and J dropped 12; count of bases not matched to a gene: 9. Germline lookup yields CDR1 LGHDT and CDR2 YNNKEL (reference sequence). CDR3 length equals 16 residues. The CDR3 DNA sequence: TGTGCCAGCAGCCAAGAGGGACTCCTAGCGGGAGGGGGGCAGTTCTTC. Translated, it gives CASSQEGLLAGGGQFF.

In its sample, this clonotype was seen a few times. The rearrangement uses TRBV20-1 and TRBJ2-3; D is perhaps TRBD2 (5 bases). This CDR3 is 13 amino acids long. Germline V CDR1 and CDR2: DFQATT, SNEGSKA (reference sequence). Trimming took 6 bases from V and 2 from J, leaving 12 bases between them. CDR3 amino acids: CSARGGPTDTQYF. The CDR3 DNA sequence: TGCAGTGCCCGGGGTGGACCCACAGATACGCAGTATTTT.

This clonotype occurred a few times. This rearrangement joins TRBV5-1 to TRBJ1-4; 8 bases are a match to TRBD1. V gave up 0 bases and J gave up 5 bases; unmatched junction bases: 6. Germline V gene sequence: CDR1 SGHRS, CDR2 YFSETQ. The CDR3 length is 16 residues. The CDR3 DNA is TGCGCCAGCAGCTTGGTGTCAGGGGGCCGGAATGAAAAACTGTTTTTT. Amino acid sequence: CASSLVSGGRNEKLFF.

This CDR3 reads CSASSGLYTGELFF. CDR3 in DNA: TGCAGTGCGTCCTCCGGGCTATACACCGGGGAGCTGTTTTTT. V gene TRBV20-1 combines with J gene TRBJ2-2; D gene ambiguous. CDR1 is DFQATT, CDR2 SNEGSKA, per germline (reference sequence). The CDR3 runs 14 residues. With 6 bases removed from V and 3 bases from J, the gap between germline ends came to 14 bases.

V and J are TRBV28 and TRBJ2-1; 9 bases are a match to TRBD1. This CDR3 region has 14 residues. Trimming removed 5 bases from V and 8 bases from J; junction bases left unmatched: 7. Germline CDR1 reads MDHEN; CDR2 reads SYDVKM. CDR3 residues: CASSVPGQGDEQFF. CDR3 DNA sequence: TGTGCCAGCAGTGTCCCGGGACAGGGCGATGAGCAGTTCTTC. Together with reference TRBV28 and TRBJ2-1, the CDR3 gives the full variable domain: DVKVTQSSRYLVKRTGEKVFLECVQDMDHENMFWYRQDPGLGLRLIYFSYDVKMKEKGDIPEGYSVSREKKERFSLILESASTNQTSMYLCASSVPGQGDEQFFGPGTRLTVL.

The genes are TRBV29-1 and TRBJ2-1; the match to TRBD1 covers 12 bases. The CDR3 runs to 15 residues. Looked up from germline, CDR1 is SQVTM and CDR2 is ANQGSEA. Losses at the gene ends were 3 bases for V and 8 bases for J; bases not matched to a gene: 8. The CDR3 region is CSVDAGQGAEDEQFF. In DNA form, the CDR3 reads TGCAGCGTTGACGCGGGACAGGGGGCTGAGGATGAGCAGTTCTTC.

This clonotype was counted only a few times. The rearrangement joins TRBV20-1 to TRBJ2-1; maybe TRBD2 (5 bases). There are 14 residues in the CDR3. The ends were cut back, 3 bases at V and 1 base at J, with 10 bases in the middle. Germline V lookup: CDR1 DFQATT, CDR2 SNEGSKA (reference sequence). CDR3 sequence reads: CSARRGNSYNEQFF. The CDR3 DNA follows: TGCAGTGCTAGGCGAGGGAATTCCTACAATGAGCAGTTCTTC.

The sample holds a few counts of this clonotype. J is TRBJ2-2 and V is TRBV10-3; D perhaps matches TRBD1 (5 bases). Germline V gene sequence: CDR1 ENHRY, CDR2 SYGVKD. This CDR3 spans 14 amino acids. Trimming left V 2 bases short and J 5 bases short, with 9 bases between. CDR3 sequence (DNA): TGTGCCATCAGTGAGAGGGGTCGGACCGGGGAGCTGTTTTTT. Encoded protein: CAISERGRTGELFF.

This clonotype was detected only a few times. This chain joins TRBV6-1 and TRBJ2-2, with D perhaps TRBD2 (6 bases). This CDR3 spans 17 amino acids. From germline, CDR1 is MNHNS and CDR2 SASEGT. Trimming left V 6 bases short and J 6 bases short, with 23 bases between. Here the CDR3 DNA reads TGTGCCAGCAGACGACCCTTCGGGGGTGGGAAATCCGGGGAGCTGTTTTTT. It yields the protein CASRRPFGGGKSGELFF.

This clonotype was recorded a few times. The V and J genes are TRBV6-1 and TRBJ1-4; D not resolved. This CDR3 is 17 amino acids long. From germline, CDR1 is MNHNS and CDR2 SASEGT. V was clipped by 3 bases and J by 3 bases, with 17 bases between them. The CDR3, as DNA: TGTGCCAGCAGTGACAAACAGCCTTGGTTGGCTAATGAAAAACTGTTTTTT. Amino acid sequence: CASSDKQPWLANEKLFF.

There are many counts of this clonotype. The CDR3 is CSVEETGFGELFF. In DNA, the CDR3 is TGCAGCGTTGAAGAGACAGGGTTCGGGGAGCTGTTTTTT. V usage is TRBV29-1 and J usage is TRBJ2-2; 7 bases map to TRBD1. This CDR3 spans 13 amino acids. Germline assignment: CDR1 SQVTM and CDR2 ANQGSEA. The trim removed 0 bases at V and 7 bases at J, leaving 2 bases unmatched.

This clonotype was picked up a small number of times. The J gene is TRBJ2-7, the V gene TRBV24-1; a weak D match, TRBD1 (6 bases). This CDR3 has 16 residues. Germline V gene sequence: CDR1 KGHDR, CDR2 SFDVKD. The V and J ends lost 3 bases and 0 bases respectively, with 14 bases between them. The CDR3 nucleotides read TGTGCCACCAGTGATCAATCCCAGGGGTCCTCCTACGAGCAGTACGTC. It specifies CATSDQSQGSSYEQYV.

As DNA, the CDR3 is TGTGCCAGCAGTACAACAGGGGGAAGTTACAATGAGCAGTTCTTC. Translation: CASSTTGGSYNEQFF. This rearrangement joins TRBV11-2 to TRBJ2-1; 8 nucleotides align to TRBD1. This CDR3 has 15 amino acids. The V gene's germline CDR1 is SGHAT and CDR2 FQNNGV. The J segment lost 4 bases and the V segment lost 6 bases, leaving 8 bases of the junction unmatched.

V usage is TRBV3-1 and J usage is TRBJ2-7, with 8 positions matching TRBD1. Germline V gives CDR1 LGHDT, CDR2 YNNKEL (reference sequence). V gave up 0 bases and J gave up 7 bases; unmatched junction bases: 11. The CDR3 runs 16 residues. The CDR3 sequence: CASSQDLRTGPREQYF. The DNA of the CDR3 is TGTGCCAGCAGCCAAGATCTCCGGACAGGGCCCCGGGAGCAGTACTTC.

This clonotype has more than one count but fewer than ten. J is TRBJ2-3 and V is TRBV5-1, with TRBD2 matching 9 bases. The germline V gene encodes CDR1 SGHRS and CDR2 YFSETQ. The CDR3 extends over 14 amino acids. J was trimmed by 7 bases and V by 3 bases; bases with no gene match: 6. CDR3 sequence: CASSSSSGDYTQYF. DNA for the CDR3: TGCGCCAGCAGCTCCTCTAGCGGGGATTATACGCAGTATTTT.

This chain connects TRBV11-1 to TRBJ2-1; 14 nucleotides match TRBD2. The CDR3 is 18 residues long. With 0 bases clipped from V and 4 bases from J, the junction kept 5 bases outside the gene matches. The germline CDR1 and CDR2 sequences are SGHAT and FQDESV (reference sequence). CDR3 sequence reads: CASSLAPTSGRAYNEQFF. The CDR3, as DNA: TGTGCCAGCAGCTTAGCACCGACTAGCGGGAGGGCTTACAATGAGCAGTTCTTC.

This chain uses TRBV2 with TRBJ2-2, with D tentatively TRBD1 or TRBD2 (6 bases each). The CDR3 extends over 18 amino acids. The V end lost 1 base, the J end lost 8 bases, and 23 bases lay between the germline ends. Germline V gene data show CDR1 as SNHLY and CDR2 as FYNNEI. CDR3 protein: CASSEELGGVLQWGELFF. The CDR3 DNA is TGTGCCAGCAGTGAAGAACTGGGGGGCGTCTTACAATGGGGGGAGCTGTTTTTT.

The V call is TRBV11-3, the J call TRBJ2-1; 14 nucleotides line up with TRBD2. V was clipped by 5 bases and J by 8 bases; unmatched bases: 8. Germline values: CDR1 SGHNT, CDR2 YENEEA. The CDR3 consists of 16 residues. CDR3 region: CASSLETSGRGDEQFF. The CDR3 region has the DNA TGTGCCAGCAGCCTTGAGACTAGCGGGAGGGGGGATGAGCAGTTCTTC.

A few counts support this clonotype. At one of its ends the junction is not consistent with the germline gene, which may arise from a read error. The chain combines TRBV7-9 with TRBJ2-7; D tentatively fits TRBD1 or TRBD2 (5 bases each). CDR1 is SEHNR and CDR2 is FQNEAQ in the germline V gene (reference sequence). The CDR3 runs to 12 residues. For the CDR3, the DNA is TGTGCCAGCAGCTTAGAAGGGGCGGTCGGGGACTTC. Its protein is CASSLEGAVGDF.

This clonotype appeared a few times. The chain combines TRBV5-1 with TRBJ2-3, with 10 bases matching TRBD1. Germline CDR1 and CDR2: SGHRS and YFSETQ. With V trimmed by 3 bases and J by 2 bases, 9 bases remained unmatched. CDR3 length: 17 amino acids. DNA for the CDR3: TGCGCCAGCAGCTATGCGGGGACAGGGGATTTCACAGATACGCAGTATTTT. This translates into CASSYAGTGDFTDTQYF.

The chain recombines TRBV11-3 with TRBJ2-3; D is possibly TRBD2 (7 bases). The CDR3 contains 16 residues. The germline gives CDR1 SGHNT, CDR2 YENEEA. Trimming removed 5 bases at V and 3 bases at J, with 18 bases between. The CDR3 nucleotides read TGTGCCAGCAGCCCCGGGGGGCGAGGAGGGACAGATACGCAGTATTTT. This gives the protein CASSPGGRGGTDTQYF.

The chain carries TRBV29-1 and TRBJ2-7; D possibly corresponds to TRBD2 (5 bases). The CDR3 covers 14 residues. The V gene lost 3 bases and the J gene lost 4 bases, with 16 bases spanning the gap. CDR1 and CDR2 from the germline V gene are SQVTM and ANQGSEA. In DNA form, the CDR3 reads TGCAGCGTTGAGCTAAATCCCCCGGGGTACGAGCAGTACTTC. It translates to CSVELNPPGYEQYF.

J is TRBJ1-2 and V is TRBV3-1; 9 bases line up with TRBD1. The CDR3 has 17 residues. Germline CDR1 and CDR2: LGHDT and YNNKEL (reference sequence). The junction had 14 bases not matched to a gene; V was cut back by 4 bases and J by 5 bases. This CDR3 reads CASSLLAPGQGQYGYTF. The CDR3 bases are TGTGCCAGCAGCCTCCTAGCTCCGGGACAGGGACAATATGGCTACACCTTC.